The 6 T cell receptor beta chains given below trace back to one sample, sequenced in a study of T cell changes during pregnancy in multiple sclerosis (dated by TCRdb to about 2019). Libraries were constructed by the immunoSEQ multiplex PCR assay. The table comes from immuneACCESS by way of TCRdb, which keeps in-frame sequences with V and J called. Part of the clones is missing from these tables; in studies checked, under half for an unresolved V gene and the rest for unknown reasons. The sample data list tens of thousands of clones, and about 88% of these were observed just once. The top ten constitute approximately 3% of the sample. The material was peripheral blood, obtained in the first trimester of pregnancy. These receptors were taken from a female donor in good health, enrolled as a control in a pregnancy study.

The rearrangement links TRBV7-9 to TRBJ2-1; 7 bases are shared with TRBD2. Trimming removed 4 bases from V and 4 bases from J; junction bases left unmatched: 7. The CDR3 extends over 15 amino acids. The germline gives CDR1 SEHNR, CDR2 FQNEAQ (reference sequence). Here the CDR3 reads CASSYGGGNYNEQFF. The CDR3 nucleotides read TGTGCCAGCAGCTATGGGGGGGGAAATTACAATGAGCAGTTCTTC. The complete variable domain, with remaining parts taken from reference TRBV7-9 and TRBJ2-1, reads DTGVSQNPRHKITKRGQNVTFRCDPISEHNRLYWYRQTLGQGPEFLTYFQNEAQLEKSRLLSDRFSAERPKGSFSTLEIQRTEQGDSAMYLCASSYGGGNYNEQFFGPGTRLTVL.

The rearrangement uses TRBV18 and TRBJ2-7, with 10 nucleotides matching TRBD2. Germline lookup yields CDR1 KGHSH and CDR2 LQKENI. Unmatched junction bases numbered 13, after V lost 4 bases and J lost 7 bases. This CDR3 has 16 residues. The CDR3 loop is CASSLGEGLATSEQYF. CDR3 in DNA: TGTGCCAGCTCACTCGGGGAGGGACTAGCGACCTCTGAGCAGTACTTC.

The count of this clone is one. V gene TRBV27 combines with J gene TRBJ2-1; a possible D gene is TRBD1 (6 bases). The CDR3 length is 11 residues. Germline V CDR1 and CDR2: MNHEY, SMNVEV (reference sequence). Between the trimmed V and J ends, which lost 7 bases and 10 bases, there was a span of 11 bases. CDR3 protein: CASTLGAEQFF. CDR3 DNA: TGTGCCAGCACCCTGGGGGCCGAGCAGTTCTTC.

The chain employs TRBV5-4 and TRBJ2-7; TRBD2 matches at 9 bases. The J segment lost 3 bases and the V segment lost 0 bases, leaving 4 bases of the junction unmatched. The germline gives CDR1 SGHNT, CDR2 YYREEE (reference sequence). CDR3 size: 15 residues. The CDR3 coding sequence is TGTGCCAGCAGCTTGGGGGGTAGCGGGAGCTACGAGCAGTACTTC. It yields the protein CASSLGGSGSYEQYF.

V and J are TRBV27 and TRBJ1-6; a possible D gene is TRBD1 (6 bases). CDR3 length: 14 residues. Germline V gene data show CDR1 as MNHEY and CDR2 as SMNVEV (reference sequence). The V and J ends lost 6 bases and 8 bases respectively, with 14 bases between them. For the CDR3, the DNA is TGTGCCAGCAGACCCGGGGCAGGGGATTCACCCCTCCACTTT. Translated, it gives CASRPGAGDSPLHF.

A few counts support this clone. One end of the junction varies from germline; a read error may be responsible. V usage is TRBV2 and J usage is TRBJ1-2; D remains unclear. This CDR3 has 14 residues. Germline V gene data show CDR1 as SNHLY and CDR2 as FYNNEI. CDR3: CASSADTLNNGYTF. CDR3 bases: TGTGCCAGCAGTGCCGACACGCTTAACAATGGCTACACCTTC. Complete variable domain (other parts from reference TRBV2 and TRBJ1-2): EPEVTQTPSHQVTQMGQEVILRCVPISNHLYFYWYRQILGQKVEFLVSFYNNEISEKSEIFDDQFSVERPDGSNFTLKIRSTKLEDSAMYFCASSADTLNNGYTFGSGTRLTVV.